This T cell receptor (beta chain) was sequenced for a study of HIV-infected patients and healthy controls (dated by TCRdb to the mid-2010s). The study in broad terms: CD4 counts rose modestly but significantly in most of the 16 patients after three months of therapy, yet stayed below normal ranges. Patients exhibited no overall T-cell lymphocytopenia, and total CDR3 counts per chain were not significantly different from those of controls. CD8 counts did not change consistently during early therapy, while the CD4:CD8 ratio increased slightly. Whether deep TCR repertoire sequencing of small blood samples from HIV patients could capture immune perturbation and reconstitution was tested in the study. An undetectable viral load was attained by 11 of 16 patients by the second bleed and by all patients after a further year of therapy. Results the study describes overall, beyond this receptor: HIV-associated CDR3s exhibited a significant reduction in frequency during therapy, whereas CMV-associated CDR3s exhibited no significant change, although the majority increased in frequency. Comparisons were complicated by unequal numbers of distinct sequences between patients and controls, and rare events from HIV-infected data were overweighted by size-matching. Sequencing depth was restricted by the use of whole blood, which also prevented the dynamics of distinct T-cell subpopulations from being separated. By Jaccard index and by the count of highly shared sequences, healthy controls shared more CDR3s between individuals than HIV+ patients did. Compared with untreated HIV+ repertoires, healthy control repertoires had roughly threefold more distinct CDR3s and a higher Shannon diversity. Pairing of alpha and beta chains was not determined in the samples. The study did not determine donor HLA types. The apparent post-therapy recovery of the Gini index in HIV-infected patients was not reproduced in size-matched repertoire data. Only sixteen HIV-infected individuals were processed, which the authors considered a major limit on how widely the findings apply. Alpha-chain CDR3s from MAIT cells appeared at high frequency in healthy controls but were severely depleted in HIV+ repertoires. Eight alpha and eight beta V genes showed significantly different mean usage between HIV-infected patients and controls. Slight age and sex profile differences between the study cohorts did not explain the observed diversity differences. HIV-infected repertoires showed significantly elevated mean Gini indices relative to controls, which possibly reflects oligoclonality.

500 ng RNA was reverse transcribed with SuperScript III using primers against the alpha and beta constant regions. Separate alpha and beta chain libraries were generated by chain-specific third strand synthesis with multiplexing indices. The protocol used a single primer pair to amplify all rearrangements within a chain, which avoided primer bias, and attached molecular barcodes to each cDNA molecule. Purified cDNA was ligated with T4 RNA Ligase 1 onto a 5' RACE adapter bearing a random hexamer and the SP2 sequencing primer site. Second strand synthesis was primed from the SP2 site with Phusion polymerase, using slow temperature ramps to favor optimal annealing. Two random hexamer sequences, both added before amplification and joined together, made up the 12-nucleotide barcode of each molecule. A short first PCR added P5 and P7 adapter elements plus a second index, followed by an approximately 24-cycle amplification PCR with P5s and P7 primers. The libraries went through roughly 27 PCR cycles in total, were quantified on a Qubit, were sized on a Bioanalyzer, and were diluted to around 3.7 nM. The normalized libraries were sequenced on an Illumina MiSeq using 2 x 250 paired-end kits. MinElute columns were the means by which the reverse transcription reactions were cleaned up, and the reactions were eluted into around 9.9 ul Tris-Cl. Adapter ligations were incubated for 20 to 25 hours at 16 degrees C and subsequently purified with AMPure XP beads at a 1:1 ratio. The paper's processing steps were these. A modified Decombinator processed the demultiplexed FASTQ files and output V, J, insert and barcode information. Sequences that shared a barcode but differed from the dominant sequence were discarded as errors, and original cDNA molecules were estimated by counting barcodes clustered at Levenshtein distance 3. The R packages ineq, vegan, igraph and RCytoscape were used for downstream analyses, with IMGT nomenclature and CDR3 definitions applied. V gene usage was calculated across distinct sequences, with every TCR tallied a single time to avoid skew from clonal expansion. Whenever two unique CDR3 amino acid sequences within a donor differed by a single Levenshtein edit, similarity networks linked them. Published HIV-specific CDR3s (roughly 90 alpha, several hundred beta) and CMV-specific CDR3s (approximately 13 alpha, some 230 beta) were assembled and queried against the repertoires. Random subsampling to size-matched repertoires showed patients' decreased diversity was not caused by their lower sequence numbers. TCRdb reanalyzed the raw reads on its own, using fastp at Q25 for trimming and MiXCR for clone calling, and kept in-frame beta chains. Duplicate CDR3 protein sequences are folded into a single record with the most common DNA and genes. Here the V and J calls rest on TCRdb's processing, not on the authors' analysis. For this sample there are about 4,200 distinct CDR3 sequences; roughly 15% appear just once. Jointly, the top ten make up more than 11% of the sample.

Whole blood was used without fractionating the cells, so the repertoire represented all peripheral T cells without sorting. For RNA extraction, 2 to 3 ml of peripheral blood was collected into Tempus tubes. The study enrolled HIV-infected adults who had not yet received antiretroviral therapy and were about to begin treatment, and it processed the first sixteen eligible patients. Patients with febrile or AIDS-related illness, tumors, hepatitis B or C coinfection, immunomodulatory therapy, recent vaccination or treatment interruptions were excluded from enrollment. The TURBO-DNase kit was used to remove leftover genomic DNA, and GLOBINclear was used to deplete globin mRNA. The study collected pretreatment blood from HIV-infected patients just before antiretroviral therapy was started. The CDR3 runs 14 amino acids, cysteine and phenylalanine included. Only the CDR3 DNA is retained, 42 bases long and in frame from the first base. The germline V gene (reference sequence) gives CDR1 as DFQATT and CDR2 as SNEGSKA. V loses 4 bases at its end and J loses 9 bases; junction bases beyond the gene matches: 6.

This clonotype is medium-sized (0.01 to 0.1%) in its sample. Its antigen is not yet known. No base qualities exist here, and no much larger clone lies one base off it. The chain was built from TRBV20-1 and TRBJ2-1; 13 middle bases align to TRBD2. The material sequenced was blood, taken before antiretroviral therapy. The receptor comes from an adult with HIV infection. The DNA sequence reads TGCAGTGCTACCCGACTAGCGGGAGGCGGTGAGCAGTTCTTC. Translated, this gives CSATRLAGGGEQFF.